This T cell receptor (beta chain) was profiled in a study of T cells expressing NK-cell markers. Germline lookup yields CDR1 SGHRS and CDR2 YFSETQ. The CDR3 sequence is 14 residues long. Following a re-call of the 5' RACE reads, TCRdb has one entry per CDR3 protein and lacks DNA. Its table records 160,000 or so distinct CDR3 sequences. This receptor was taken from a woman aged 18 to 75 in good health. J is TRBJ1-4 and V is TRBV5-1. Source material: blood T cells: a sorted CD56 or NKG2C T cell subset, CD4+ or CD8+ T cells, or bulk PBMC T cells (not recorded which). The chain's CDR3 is CASSLDGGDEKLFF.